A selection of T cell receptor beta chains follows, all from one sample in a study of shared T cell receptors in the human thymus. Assay: immunoSEQ multiplex PCR; the TCRdb copy retains only in-frame clones and omits some. In the table there are about 660,000 clones, about 89% of which are singletons. A further study also used this sample, focusing on human thymus T cells.

Sequenced: thymocytes. These receptors were obtained from a boy in the first two years of life with a congenital heart defect. Both conserved end residues are part of each CDR3. A D gene is named only where the DNA matches it firmly. For some rows the clone size is stated as once, few or many, or as a class when expanded; others skip it.

abundance | j_gene | v_gene | d_gene | CDR3aa | CDR3nt
- | TRBJ2-1 | TRBV4-3 | - | CASSQGHRVSDEQFF | TGCGCCAGCAGCCAAGGTCACAGGGTATCCGATGAGCAGTTCTTC
- | TRBJ2-1 | TRBV28 | - | CASSFPPQGRASYNEQFF | TGTGCCAGCAGTTTCCCCCCGCAGGGGAGGGCCTCCTACAATGAGCAGTTCTTC
- | TRBJ2-3 | TRBV5-1 | TRBD2 | CASTFRSGGSTDTQYF | TGCGCCAGCACCTTTCGTAGCGGGGGGAGCACAGATACGCAGTATTTT
- | TRBJ1-3 | TRBV10-3 | - | CASDSLSGNTIYF | TGTGCCAGTGACAGCCTCTCTGGAAACACCATATATTTT
- | TRBJ2-3 | TRBV4-3 | TRBD2 | CASSRIPLAGTDTQYF | TGCGCCAGCAGCCGAATTCCACTAGCGGGAACAGATACGCAGTATTTT
- | TRBJ1-4 | TRBV18 | TRBD1 | CASSPGQGGQPEKLFF | TGTGCCAGCTCACCGGGCCAGGGGGGACAGCCCGAAAAACTGTTTTTT
once | TRBJ2-7 | TRBV11-2 | - | CASSYSGHEQYF | TGTGCCAGCAGCTACAGCGGTCACGAGCAGTACTTC
- | TRBJ1-5 | TRBV6-1 | - | CASTLDWGLGQPQHF | TGTGCCAGCACCTTAGATTGGGGGCTAGGGCAGCCCCAGCATTTT
- | TRBJ2-3 | TRBV4-1 | TRBD2 | CASSQGAGVCTDTQYF | TGCGCCAGCAGCCAAGGAGCGGGGGTTTGCACAGATACGCAGTATTTT
few | TRBJ1-5 | TRBV4-3 | - | CASSQDRAGNQPQHF | TGCGCCAGCAGCCAAGATCGGGCAGGGAATCAGCCCCAGCATTTT
- | TRBJ1-4 | TRBV4-3 | TRBD1 | CASSQDGFAGGIEKLFF | TGCGCCAGCAGCCAAGACGGTTTTGCAGGGGGGATTGAAAAACTGTTTTTT
- | TRBJ2-7 | TRBV28 | - | CASIPRGSYEQYF | TGTGCCAGCATACCCAGGGGCTCCTACGAGCAGTACTTC
- | TRBJ1-2 | TRBV15 | TRBD1 | CATSRDRDRLKYYDYTF | TGTGCCACCAGCAGAGATAGGGACAGGCTAAAATACTATGACTACACCTTC
- | TRBJ1-2 | TRBV9 | - | CASSVELRGGTGYTF | TGTGCCAGCAGCGTAGAATTGAGGGGGGGAACTGGCTACACCTTC
- | TRBJ1-5 | TRBV7-9 | - | CASSLAVRQGNQPQHF | TGTGCCAGCAGCTTAGCAGTAAGACAGGGCAATCAGCCCCAGCATTTT
- | TRBJ2-2 | TRBV5-6 | TRBD1 | CASSLRQGYTGELFF | TGTGCCAGCAGCTTGAGACAGGGCTACACCGGGGAGCTGTTTTTT
- | TRBJ2-7 | TRBV9 | TRBD2 | CASSAPPAGPSSYEQYF | TGTGCCAGCAGCGCCCCCCCAGCGGGACCAAGCTCCTACGAGCAGTACTTC
- | TRBJ2-7 | TRBV7-6 | TRBD2 | CASSFSSGFYEQYF | TGTGCCAGCAGCTTCTCTAGCGGGTTCTACGAGCAGTACTTC
- | TRBJ2-7 | TRBV6-4 | TRBD1 | CASSHRDRVICEQYF | TGTGCCAGCAGTCACCGGGACAGGGTAATCTGCGAGCAGTACTTC
- | TRBJ1-2 | TRBV27 | TRBD1 | CASSSRTGGKNGYTF | TGTGCCAGCAGTTCCCGGACAGGCGGTAAAAATGGCTACACCTTC
- | TRBJ1-6 | TRBV5-4 | - | CASSLEGNSPLHF | TGTGCCAGCAGCTTGGAGGGGAATTCACCCCTCCACTTT
- | TRBJ2-3 | TRBV19 | - | CASSIPQGSPTDTQYF | TGTGCCAGTAGTATCCCACAGGGCAGTCCCACAGATACGCAGTATTTT
- | TRBJ1-6 | TRBV5-4 | - | CASSLFKGRNSPLHF | TGTGCCAGCAGCTTGTTTAAGGGGAGGAATTCACCCCTCCACTTT
once | TRBJ2-1 | TRBV7-9 | TRBD1 | CASSVRQGVHLYNEQFF | TGTGCCAGCAGCGTCAGACAGGGGGTCCACCTATACAATGAGCAGTTCTTC
once | TRBJ1-6 | TRBV6-5 | - | CASSYQQGLDSPLHF | TGTGCCAGCAGTTACCAGCAGGGACTGGATTCACCCCTCCACTTT
- | TRBJ2-3 | TRBV10-3 | - | CAINLSGDRLDSTDTQYF | TGTGCCATCAACCTGTCGGGGGACCGCTTAGATAGCACAGATACGCAGTATTTT
- | TRBJ2-1 | TRBV5-1 | - | CASSLFDRGSKGCNEQFF | TGCGCCAGCAGCTTGTTCGACCGGGGGAGTAAAGGATGCAATGAGCAGTTCTTC
- | TRBJ2-3 | TRBV5-6 | TRBD2 | CASSLVVSGRADTQYF | TGTGCCAGCAGCTTGGTTGTTAGCGGGAGGGCAGATACGCAGTATTTT
- | TRBJ2-1 | TRBV4-3 | TRBD2 | CASSHGGRVYNEQFF | TGCGCCAGCAGCCATGGGGGGAGGGTCTACAATGAGCAGTTCTTC
- | TRBJ2-1 | TRBV6-6 | - | CASSPGRASENEQFF | TGTGCCAGCAGTCCCGGGCGAGCTAGCGAGAATGAGCAGTTCTTC
once | TRBJ2-3 | TRBV4-3 | TRBD2 | CASSQSAGTSADTQYF | TGCGCCAGCAGCCAATCCGCCGGGACTAGTGCAGATACGCAGTATTTT
- | TRBJ2-3 | TRBV29-1 | - | CSGGGGRSTDTQYF | TGCAGCGGGGGGGGCGGGAGAAGCACAGATACGCAGTATTTT
- | TRBJ2-7 | TRBV5-8 | - | CASSSLSQGTYLYEQYF | TGTGCCAGCAGCTCGTTGTCTCAAGGGACATACCTTTACGAGCAGTACTTC
once | TRBJ2-2 | TRBV6-5 | - | CASSYTRANTGELFF | TGTGCCAGCAGTTACACCAGGGCGAACACCGGGGAGCTGTTTTTT
- | TRBJ1-2 | TRBV7-2 | - | CASSLSGDRQRNYGYTF | TGTGCCAGCAGCTTATCAGGAGACAGGCAACGTAACTATGGCTACACCTTC
- | TRBJ2-1 | TRBV28 | - | CASSSRRQLGNEQFF | TGTGCCAGCAGTTCCCGGAGGCAGCTGGGTAATGAGCAGTTCTTC
- | TRBJ2-7 | TRBV7-9 | TRBD2 | CASSLVGGSAPYEQYF | TGTGCCAGCAGCTTAGTCGGCGGGAGCGCACCTTACGAGCAGTACTTC
- | TRBJ2-3 | TRBV19 | - | CASSLVANTDTQYF | TGTGCCAGTAGTCTCGTCGCGAACACAGATACGCAGTATTTT
- | TRBJ1-4 | TRBV6-1 | - | CASSEAANNEKLFF | TGTGCCAGCAGTGAAGCAGCGAATAATGAAAAACTGTTTTTT
- | TRBJ1-4 | TRBV5-1 | TRBD1 | CASSLGFRTGGIEKLFF | TGCGCCAGCAGCTTGGGATTCAGGACAGGGGGCATAGAAAAACTGTTTTTT
- | TRBJ2-2 | TRBV14 | TRBD2 | CASSQDPAGVNTGELFF | TGTGCCAGCAGCCAAGATCCAGCGGGAGTAAACACCGGGGAGCTGTTTTTT
- | TRBJ2-7 | TRBV5-4 | TRBD2 | CASGGRAGGIYEQYF | TGTGCCAGCGGAGGAAGAGCGGGGGGTATCTACGAGCAGTACTTC
- | TRBJ2-1 | TRBV4-3 | TRBD2 | CASNPNTSGGSYNEQFF | TGCGCCAGCAACCCAAATACTAGCGGGGGCTCCTACAATGAGCAGTTCTTC
- | TRBJ1-2 | TRBV27 | - | CASSYTTGSGYTF | TGTGCCAGCAGTTACACTACAGGGTCTGGCTACACCTTC
- | TRBJ2-5 | TRBV5-6 | - | CASSLEVGGQEQYF | TGTGCCAGCAGCTTAGAGGTCGGGGGGCAAGAGCAGTACTTC
few | TRBJ2-7 | TRBV5-4 | TRBD2 | CASSWGLADYEQYF | TGTGCCAGCAGCTGGGGACTAGCGGACTACGAGCAGTACTTC
- | TRBJ1-1 | TRBV5-8 | - | CASSFCPITEKNTEAFF | TGTGCCAGCAGCTTTTGTCCCATAACAGAAAAGAACACTGAAGCTTTCTTT
once | TRBJ1-4 | TRBV5-1 | - | CASSFDRQAGGEKLFF | TGCGCCAGCAGCTTTGATCGGCAGGCCGGGGGTGAAAAACTGTTTTTT
- | TRBJ2-5 | TRBV4-3 | TRBD2 | CASSLHGREGETQYF | TGCGCCAGCAGCCTCCATGGGAGGGAAGGGGAGACCCAGTACTTC
- | TRBJ2-5 | TRBV6-5 | TRBD1 | CASSTGSTGSETQYF | TGTGCCAGCAGTACTGGGTCGACAGGGTCAGAGACCCAGTACTTC